A selection of T cell receptor beta chains follows, all from one sample in a study of T-cell reconstitution after alpha-beta-depleted transplantation in children. TCRdb re-derived calls from the PCR reads in MiXCR, one entry per CDR3 protein. The profile shows around 450,000 distinct CDR3 sequences, roughly 44% of them singletons. The source material was PBMCs, sampled before TCRalphabeta/CD19-depleted stem cell transplant. The receptors originated from a girl aged 2 to 9 with aplastic anemia, due to receive a stem cell transplant. Each CDR3 is given with its conserved first and last residue. The order of the fields is CDR3 protein, J gene, V gene.

CASSQRSPGDTEAFF,TRBJ1-1,TRBV4-1
CASSPGGGLTEAFF,TRBJ1-1,TRBV28
CASGLGLPSGLTQYF,TRBJ2-3,TRBV12-5
CASSSSEGSYNEQFF,TRBJ2-1,TRBV7-9
CASSYVGGSGANVLTF,TRBJ2-6,TRBV6-2/TRBV6-3
CASSLSNRASQYF,TRBJ2-5,TRBV7-6
CASSASPGTVIYEQYF,TRBJ2-7,TRBV5-1
CSARPDSGLAGYTDTQYF,TRBJ2-3,TRBV20-1
CASSPSGRANSPLHF,TRBJ1-6,TRBV4-1
CASSAQDVMNTEAFF,TRBJ1-1,TRBV12-3/TRBV12-4
CASSSNPGTGNPYEQYF,TRBJ2-7,TRBV5-5
CASSGQSGSQRNYNEQFF,TRBJ2-1,TRBV11-1
CASSLIDSYNEQFF,TRBJ2-1,TRBV5-1
CSALWGGGSTDTQYF,TRBJ2-3,TRBV20-1
CSASGGRYGYTF,TRBJ1-2,TRBV29-1
CSARGRLAGSPYEQYF,TRBJ2-7,TRBV20-1
CASSLRQGGANTEAFF,TRBJ1-1,TRBV5-1
CASSKGVAGVSSTGELFF,TRBJ2-2,TRBV4-1
CASSFGQGRGGQPQHF,TRBJ1-5,TRBV5-6
CSVARIWRQGAYEQYF,TRBJ2-7,TRBV29-1
CAISDPGDYLYGYTF,TRBJ1-2,TRBV10-3
CASSQAGFGQPQHF,TRBJ1-5,TRBV3-1
CASSFAGTTYEQYF,TRBJ2-7,TRBV7-9
CASSLSLGDNEQFF,TRBJ2-1,TRBV5-1
CASSEGEGLIYNEQFF,TRBJ2-1,TRBV2
CASSPGQGVAYGDTF,TRBJ1-2,TRBV18
CASSLAGSNEKLFF,TRBJ1-4,TRBV5-1
CSARDRLAGEYNEQFF,TRBJ2-1,TRBV20-1
CASSLFIGVGQQEQFF,TRBJ2-1,TRBV28
CASSQVTGRRETQYF,TRBJ2-5,TRBV4-1
CSAWPTENTEAFF,TRBJ1-1,TRBV29-1
CASSSYGRVGGETQYF,TRBJ2-5,TRBV7-2
CASSRAGGGETQYF,TRBJ2-5,TRBV7-3
CASSRGLFSEQYF,TRBJ2-7,TRBV13
CAAGERFSNEQFF,TRBJ2-1,TRBV6-1
CSAKWIERFPSYEQYF,TRBJ2-7,TRBV20-1
CSADVGSYGYTF,TRBJ1-2,TRBV20-1
CASSLAGFNQPQHF,TRBJ1-5,TRBV7-9
CAWSPDRGSPLHF,TRBJ1-6,TRBV30
CASSWDYSDTQYF,TRBJ2-3,TRBV5-1
CASSYSTPGQGGLETQYF,TRBJ2-5,TRBV6-5
CASSYSQKETQYF,TRBJ2-5,TRBV6-5
CASSLRSQNEQYF,TRBJ2-7,TRBV13
CSARMGGGGATNEKLFF,TRBJ1-4,TRBV20-1
CASSQWGGNRGTEAFF,TRBJ1-1,TRBV3-1
CSASERKTGEQYF,TRBJ2-7,TRBV20-1
CASGRDRKNTEAFF,TRBJ1-1,TRBV5-4
CTTMGTSGYNEQFF,TRBJ2-1,TRBV20-1
CASSLGSHQETQYF,TRBJ2-5,TRBV12-3/TRBV12-4
CSAPGQGRDTQYF,TRBJ2-3,TRBV20-1
CASSLTGVGYEQYF,TRBJ2-7,TRBV11-2